The rows below give T cell receptor beta chains drawn from one sample of a study of T-cell reconstitution after alpha-beta-depleted transplantation in children. Each CDR3 protein is one row after TCRdb ran MiXCR on the PCR reads. The sample holds some 280,000 distinct CDR3 sequences, 9.9% seen once. Specimen: PBMCs from the stem cell graft donor, collected from the stem cell graft. These receptors were taken from a human donor who donated a stem cell graft to a child with SCID. CDR3s include the opening cysteine and the closing phenylalanine or tryptophan. Fields, in order: J gene, V gene, CDR3 protein.

J gene: TRBJ2-7; V gene: TRBV7-9; CDR3 protein: CASSSHPGTDPYEQYF
J gene: TRBJ1-1; V gene: TRBV12-3/TRBV12-4; CDR3 protein: CASSFGRAGTEAFF
J gene: TRBJ2-3; V gene: TRBV20-1; CDR3 protein: CSARASLPTDTQYF
J gene: TRBJ2-6; V gene: TRBV18; CDR3 protein: CASSPAPGANVLTF
J gene: TRBJ1-1; V gene: TRBV29-1; CDR3 protein: CSGQENTEAFF
J gene: TRBJ2-7; V gene: TRBV20-1; CDR3 protein: CSVVSPYEQYF
J gene: TRBJ1-4; V gene: TRBV18; CDR3 protein: CASSPLRGVEKLFF
J gene: TRBJ2-7; V gene: TRBV6-1; CDR3 protein: CASSRGGTNNEQYF
J gene: TRBJ2-3; V gene: TRBV12-3/TRBV12-4; CDR3 protein: CASSRDRDFLTDTQYF
J gene: TRBJ2-5; V gene: TRBV6-2/TRBV6-3; CDR3 protein: CASHRAGWETQYF
J gene: TRBJ2-2; V gene: TRBV7-3; CDR3 protein: CASSLYPLGGANTGELFF
J gene: TRBJ1-2; V gene: TRBV12-3/TRBV12-4; CDR3 protein: CASSLRDGYTF
J gene: TRBJ1-1; V gene: TRBV21-1; CDR3 protein: CASSKGLGAFF
J gene: TRBJ2-2; V gene: TRBV15; CDR3 protein: CATSRERRADTGELFF
J gene: TRBJ2-7; V gene: TRBV7-2; CDR3 protein: CASSSPGAEQYF
J gene: TRBJ1-1; V gene: TRBV4-2; CDR3 protein: CASSQAQVEGAEAFF
J gene: TRBJ2-7; V gene: TRBV7-9; CDR3 protein: CASSFGTHNSYERYF
J gene: TRBJ2-3; V gene: TRBV7-7; CDR3 protein: CASSPGLGGTDTQYF
J gene: TRBJ2-1; V gene: TRBV7-9; CDR3 protein: CASSLGPGVGNEQFF
J gene: TRBJ2-2; V gene: TRBV14; CDR3 protein: CASSQAMGGELFF
J gene: TRBJ2-5; V gene: TRBV5-1; CDR3 protein: CASSVPSGGAVETQYF
J gene: TRBJ1-1; V gene: TRBV5-1; CDR3 protein: CASSLARDRVNTEAFF
J gene: TRBJ2-3; V gene: TRBV12-3/TRBV12-4; CDR3 protein: CASSLGVGATTDTQYF
J gene: TRBJ1-1; V gene: TRBV20-1; CDR3 protein: CSASVGGTNTEAFF
J gene: TRBJ2-7; V gene: TRBV12-3/TRBV12-4; CDR3 protein: CASSLTGGAGEQYF
J gene: TRBJ2-5; V gene: TRBV7-6; CDR3 protein: CASSTGQGGQETQYF
J gene: TRBJ1-5; V gene: TRBV10-3; CDR3 protein: CAITAHSNQPQHF
J gene: TRBJ2-5; V gene: TRBV5-5; CDR3 protein: CASSQRTAQETQYF
J gene: TRBJ2-7; V gene: TRBV4-1; CDR3 protein: CASSPAGTGGFYEQYF
J gene: TRBJ2-6; V gene: TRBV20-1; CDR3 protein: CSAWRGQAHSGANVLTF
J gene: TRBJ1-2; V gene: TRBV7-9; CDR3 protein: CASSPTGGWGYTF
J gene: TRBJ1-2; V gene: TRBV6-5; CDR3 protein: CASRTVYGYTF
J gene: TRBJ1-2; V gene: TRBV3-1; CDR3 protein: CASSQEGSSTAYGYTF
J gene: TRBJ2-1; V gene: TRBV9; CDR3 protein: CASSVSGGAVASYNEQFF
J gene: TRBJ2-1; V gene: TRBV11-2; CDR3 protein: CASSLNLGASFSYNEQFF
J gene: TRBJ2-1; V gene: TRBV6-5; CDR3 protein: CASSYVLADNEQFF
J gene: TRBJ1-2; V gene: TRBV7-9; CDR3 protein: CASSTREAINYGYTF
J gene: TRBJ2-5; V gene: TRBV5-1; CDR3 protein: CASMGETQYF
J gene: TRBJ2-3; V gene: TRBV20-1; CDR3 protein: CSAPSSDTQYF
J gene: TRBJ2-1; V gene: TRBV20-1; CDR3 protein: CSAMIGNPPYNEQFF
J gene: TRBJ1-5; V gene: TRBV7-8; CDR3 protein: CASSSPGANQPQHF
J gene: TRBJ2-5; V gene: TRBV5-1; CDR3 protein: CASSSGGETQYF
J gene: TRBJ2-5; V gene: TRBV20-1; CDR3 protein: CSAREFLQPLETKYF
J gene: TRBJ2-3; V gene: TRBV7-9; CDR3 protein: CASSPRGGGVVADTQYF
J gene: TRBJ1-1; V gene: TRBV2; CDR3 protein: CASSIPGQGATEAFF
J gene: TRBJ2-7; V gene: TRBV7-2; CDR3 protein: CASSLDYWGQTYEQYF
J gene: TRBJ2-7; V gene: TRBV11-2; CDR3 protein: CASSLRVFSYEQYF
J gene: TRBJ1-1; V gene: TRBV13; CDR3 protein: CASSYDREEAFF
J gene: TRBJ1-5; V gene: TRBV20-1; CDR3 protein: CSAAQGSNQPQHF
J gene: TRBJ2-7; V gene: TRBV12-3/TRBV12-4; CDR3 protein: CASSPPSLAGVYEQYF
J gene: TRBJ1-5; V gene: TRBV7-9; CDR3 protein: CASSSGGARLSNQPQHF
J gene: TRBJ2-7; V gene: TRBV5-1; CDR3 protein: CASSLVLVGSYEQYF
J gene: TRBJ2-7; V gene: TRBV20-1; CDR3 protein: CSATRVGSQGEQYF
J gene: TRBJ2-2; V gene: TRBV14; CDR3 protein: CASSLRLQGFGVNGELFF
J gene: TRBJ1-2; V gene: TRBV12-3/TRBV12-4; CDR3 protein: CASSRAISPGDGYTF
J gene: TRBJ2-5; V gene: TRBV29-1; CDR3 protein: CSAGQRGGQETQYF
J gene: TRBJ2-5; V gene: TRBV5-1; CDR3 protein: CASSSGGYGQETQYF